This note documents a single T cell receptor (beta chain) sequence. What it binds is unknown. This CDR3 is 14 amino acids long. V was clipped by 8 bases and J by 7 bases; unmatched bases: 11. Germline V lookup: CDR1 SEHNR, CDR2 FQNEAQ (reference sequence). This specimen belongs to a study of a mutant IDH1 vaccine in newly diagnosed glioma. Study in general: At weeks 1, 3, 5, 7, 11, 15, 19 and 23, patients received a vaccination, eight in all.

Data came from immunoSEQ multiplex PCR; TCRdb stores just in-frame clones and leaves some out. The profile shows about 67,000 clones, approximately 89% of them singletons. As to time point: week 11, during vaccination. Vaccine doses each comprised 300 ug of mutant IDH1 20-mer peptide, with topical imiquimod. The rearrangement joins TRBV7-9 to TRBJ1-5; 7 bases match TRBD1. The sequence was collected from a man aged 35 to 55 with glioma. The starting material was PBMCs, obtained from a glioma patient whose treatment included an IDH1 peptide vaccine. CDR3 in amino acids: CASGGSGGEQPQHF. In DNA form, the CDR3 reads TGTGCCAGCGGTGGGTCAGGGGGGGAGCAGCCCCAGCATTTT. Combining the CDR3 with reference TRBV7-9 and TRBJ1-5 gives the whole variable domain DTGVSQNPRHKITKRGQNVTFRCDPISEHNRLYWYRQTLGQGPEFLTYFQNEAQLEKSRLLSDRFSAERPKGSFSTLEIQRTEQGDSAMYLCASGGSGGEQPQHFGDGTRLSIL.